The clone carrying this TCR beta chain has more than one count but fewer than ten. Its antigen is unknown. This specimen comes from a study of blood T cells in healthy people across ages. The overall study: Template switching retrieved approximately one barcoded beta molecule for each two T cells. Study-level results: Donor CMV status was unknown, possibly confounding expanded clonotype changes. Estimated diversity across one million T cells was deemed an underestimate.

V was clipped by 2 bases and J by 6 bases; unmatched bases: 10. The CDR3 consists of 16 residues. Germline CDR1 is SGDLS and CDR2 is YYNGEE. The authors ran a second PCR of about 7 to 12 cycles using a sample-barcoded 5' primer and a J-beta primer mix. Carrying 12 random nucleotides, a template-switch adaptor labeled each individual cDNA molecule. MiXCR, applied by TCRdb to the 5' RACE reads, yields one record per CDR3 protein. The sample contains approximately 1,000,000 distinct CDR3 sequences, 35% to 40% of which appear only once. Source material: blood. This chain joins TRBV9 and TRBJ2-1; TRBD1 matches 8 bases. The origin of this receptor is a man in his late teens or twenties in good health. The CDR3 loop reads CASSVAGTGILNEQFF. DNA for the CDR3: TGTGCCAGCAGCGTCGCCGGGACAGGTATTCTCAATGAGCAGTTCTTC.